This TCR beta chain was sequenced during a study of type 1 regulatory T cells. Study as a whole: This in vitro CD4 product, T-allo10, is enriched for Tr1 cells and alloantigen-specific.

TCRdb re-analysed the reads in MiXCR, keeping a single row per CDR3 protein. The repertoire holds 75,000 to 100,000 distinct CDR3 sequences, around a third seen once, with less than 2.5% in the top ten. This clonotype was seen a few times. V lost 0 bases and J 1 base, leaving 11 bases between the germline ends. The germline V gene has CDR1 DFQATT and CDR2 SNEGSKA (reference sequence). The CDR3 is made up of 15 amino acids. The chain employs TRBV20-1 and TRBJ2-3; the D is unclear. The origin of this receptor is a human donor in good health. Sequences were obtained from CD4+ T cells, either the whole sample or a sorted fraction (not recorded which). Written as DNA, the CDR3 is TGCAGTGCTAGAGAGGCTGTAAGGGGCACAGATACGCAGTATTTT. This encodes CSAREAVRGTDTQYF.